This T cell receptor (beta chain) appears in the sequencing data of a study of radiation and T cells in renal cell carcinoma. This CDR3 is 16 amino acids long. CDR1 MNHNS and CDR2 SASEGT come from the germline V gene. After removal of 2 bases from V and 7 bases from J, the junction contained 10 bases not matched to a gene. Only in-frame clones appear in the TCRdb table, and some are missing; sequencing was by immunoSEQ multiplex PCR. The top ten hold more than 9% of the sample, which has around 81,000 clones, over 80% seen once. The time point was: blood 4 weeks post-SBRT, at nephrectomy. Treatment of the sample: 15 Gy SBRT to primary tumor, nephrectomy 4 weeks later. Serial blood draws occurred at baseline and 2 and 4 weeks post-SBRT.

J is TRBJ1-5 and V is TRBV6-1, with 8 nucleotides matching TRBD1. The input for sequencing was blood, taken from a patient whose treatment included radiotherapy and nephrectomy. The TCR originated in a man aged 50 to 60 with renal cell carcinoma. CDR3 sequence (DNA): TGTGCCAGCAGTGAATTTCTAACAGGGGGGTGGCAGCCCCAGCATTTT. This encodes CASSEFLTGGWQPQHF.